This TCR beta chain appears in the sequencing data of a study of graft-versus-host responses after intestinal transplantation. Sequencing used immunoSEQ multiplex PCR; TCRdb keeps in-frame clones, though not all of them. Of about 120,000 clones in the sample, 85% to 95% were seen once. On this clone itself: The antigen is unknown.

Trimming shortened V by 3 bases and J by 5 bases, and 19 bases separated the two germline ends. CDR3 length equals 16 residues. Germline V gene sequence: CDR1 LNHNV, CDR2 YYDKDF (reference sequence). The sample was unstimulated CD8+ T cells sorted from spleen or lymph node cells, taken before intestinal transplant. The receptor was derived from a human donor who received an intestinal transplant. This rearrangement joins TRBV15 to TRBJ1-1, with D hard to call. CDR3 in DNA: TGTGCCACCAGCAGCACCCCAGCCCTGGGAGGGACTGAAGCTTTCTTT. As protein: CATSSTPALGGTEAFF.